This T cell receptor (beta chain) is drawn from a study of blood T cell repertoires in COVID-19. For the study at large: T cells, B-cell-depleted T cells, or PBMCs provided the cDNA or gDNA that served as material.

Per the original data handling: Amplified reference gene primers provided the basis for estimating nucleated cell counts. Repertoires were generated with immunoSEQ multiplex PCR, while TCRdb's copy carries only in-frame clones and drops some. That table is the source of V, J and clone size, and D and trimming were worked out from the DNA. The repertoire holds roughly 60,000 clones, with about nine tenths as singletons. Germline trimming cut 2 bases from V and 3 bases from J; bases unmatched to any gene: 8. Germline V gene data show CDR1 as LNHNV and CDR2 as YYDKDF (reference sequence). CDR3 length: 16 residues. This clone was detected only once.

This sequence was found in a man between 60 and 75 years old with active COVID-19. This chain links TRBV15 with TRBJ2-7, with 9 bases matching TRBD1. The sequenced sample consisted of peripheral blood. CDR3 DNA: TGTGCCACCAGCAGATCCGGACAGGGGCGATACTACGAGCAGTACTTC. It codes for CATSRSGQGRYYEQYF.